This T cell receptor beta chain came from a study of blood T cell repertoires in COVID-19. Using immunoSEQ multiplex PCR, the repertoire was profiled, and TCRdb retains in-frame clones only, with some absent. The data contain roughly 200,000 clones, under 90% of them seen just once; the ten biggest clones take up 3.5% to 4.5%. Across about 22 US areas, participants ranged in age from roughly 18 to 95 years. V lost 3 bases to trimming and J lost 2 bases; unmatched junction nucleotides: 2. CDR1 is SGDLS and CDR2 is YYNGEE in the germline V gene. The CDR3 extends over 14 amino acids. The gene calls are TRBV9 and TRBJ2-1; 7 nucleotides line up with TRBD2. Sequencing was carried out using PBMCs or T cells enriched from blood (not recorded which). This receptor was taken from a woman in her twenties or thirties with acute COVID-19. The CDR3 DNA follows: TGTGCCAGCAGCGGAGCGGGGCCCTACAATGAGCAGTTCTTC. This encodes CASSGAGPYNEQFF.